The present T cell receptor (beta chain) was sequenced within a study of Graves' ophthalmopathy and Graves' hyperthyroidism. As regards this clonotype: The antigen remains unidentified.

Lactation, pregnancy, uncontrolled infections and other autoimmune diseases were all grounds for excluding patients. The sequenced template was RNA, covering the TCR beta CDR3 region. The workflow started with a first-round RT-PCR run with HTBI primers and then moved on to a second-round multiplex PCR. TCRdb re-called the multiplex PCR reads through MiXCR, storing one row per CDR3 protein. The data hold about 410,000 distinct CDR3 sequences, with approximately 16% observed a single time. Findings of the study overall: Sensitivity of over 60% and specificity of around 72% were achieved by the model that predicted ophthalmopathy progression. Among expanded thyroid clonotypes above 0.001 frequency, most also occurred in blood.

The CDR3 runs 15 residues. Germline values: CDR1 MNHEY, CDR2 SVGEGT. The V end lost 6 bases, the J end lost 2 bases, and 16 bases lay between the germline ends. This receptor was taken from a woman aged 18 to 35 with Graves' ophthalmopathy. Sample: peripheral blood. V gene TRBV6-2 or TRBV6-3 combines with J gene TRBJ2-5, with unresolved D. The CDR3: CASRLSVAVQETQYF. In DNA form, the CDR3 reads TGTGCCAGCAGACTATCCGTAGCTGTTCAAGAGACCCAGTACTTC.